Each of the 5 T cell receptor beta chains below was sequenced from the same sample in a study of blood T cell repertoires in COVID-19. TCRdb's table, derived via immunoSEQ multiplex PCR, lists solely in-frame clones and lacks some. The sample includes just under 150,000 clones, over 65% of them seen just once. The sequenced sample was peripheral blood. Receptors were obtained from a human donor in a cohort sampled during active COVID-19.

The J gene is TRBJ1-2, the V gene TRBV4-2; D remains unclear. Germline CDR1 reads LGHNA; CDR2 reads YNFKEQ. Trimming removed 0 bases from V and 3 bases from J, with 8 bases in between. The CDR3 spans 14 residues. CDR3: CASSQDHGDYGYTF. The CDR3 bases are TGTGCCAGCAGCCAAGACCACGGAGACTATGGCTACACCTTC.

The J gene is TRBJ1-4, the V gene TRBV6-5; D is uncertain. Deletions cut 2 bases from V and 8 bases from J, with 12 bases between. Germline CDR1 reads MNHEY; CDR2 reads SVGAGI. The CDR3 runs 14 residues. CDR3 sequence (DNA): TGTGCCAGCAGTTACGGAGGGCCGGGAGAAAAACTGTTTTTT. Translating gives CASSYGGPGEKLFF.

The J gene is TRBJ2-3, the V gene TRBV30; a weak D match, TRBD2 (8 bases). Germline CDR1 reads GTSNPN; CDR2 reads SVGIG (reference sequence). V lost 8 bases and J 3 bases, leaving 15 bases between the germline ends. The CDR3 is 13 residues long. CDR3 sequence: CARREGATDTQYF. The CDR3 coding sequence is TGTGCCCGCCGGGAGGGGGCGACAGATACGCAGTATTTT.

The chain couples TRBV5-8 to TRBJ1-1; D is unclear. V lost 4 bases, J lost 2 bases, and 6 bases lay in between. CDR3 length: 12 residues. From germline, CDR1 is SGHTS and CDR2 YDEGEE. This CDR3 reads CASSRRNTEAFF. For the CDR3, the DNA is TGTGCCAGCAGCCGTAGAAACACTGAAGCTTTCTTT.

V is TRBV29-1 and J is TRBJ2-1; TRBD2 agrees at 8 bases. Looked up from germline, CDR1 is SQVTM and CDR2 is ANQGSEA. J lost 5 bases, V lost 4 bases, and 7 bases had no gene match. The CDR3 is 14 amino acids. The CDR3 nucleotides read TGCAGCGTTGGCCGGACTAGCCGGGACAATGAGCAGTTCTTC. It encodes CSVGRTSRDNEQFF.